Following are 32 T cell receptor beta chains from one sample sequenced in a study of T-cell memory formation after mild COVID-19 (TCRdb year 2021). Receptors were amplified or captured by 5' RACE. The reads were generated on an Illumina NovaSeq 6000. TCRdb handled the public reads itself, with Q25 trimming in fastp and clone calling in MiXCR, and kept productive beta chains. Rows are unified per CDR3 protein, each entry keeping the most common DNA and genes. The sample includes about 190,000 distinct CDR3 sequences, with over 9.5% observed a single time. Jointly, the top ten make up 3% to 3.5% of the sample. Material: PBMCs or a T cell subset sorted from them (not recorded which). These receptors were taken from a man aged 18-30 years who had mild COVID-19 (a few samples of this study predate the infection). The sample titles of this study are shuffled in the database, so cell type and time point are left out; the donor was told from shared clones.

This clonotype was seen more than once but under ten times. The gene calls are TRBV5-1 and TRBJ2-7, with TRBD1 matching over 9 bases. Germline CDR1 reads SGHRS; CDR2 reads YFSETQ. V lost 7 bases to trimming and J lost 6 bases; unmatched junction nucleotides: 11. This CDR3 has 14 amino acids. CDR3 DNA: TGCGCCAGCGGCCCGGGACAGGGAGGTGGCGAGCAGTACTTC. This sequence encodes CASGPGQGGGEQYF.

This clonotype showed up just a few times. This chain joins TRBV5-1 and TRBJ2-4; tentative D call: TRBD1 (5 bases). V gave up 1 base and J gave up 8 bases, with 13 bases separating them. Germline CDR1 SGHRS, CDR2 YFSETQ. This CDR3 has 14 residues. CDR3 sequence: CASSLWGQGDIQYF. The CDR3 coding sequence is TGCGCCAGCAGCTTGTGGGGTCAAGGGGACATTCAGTACTTC. The full variable domain, with the rest looked up from reference TRBV5-1 and TRBJ2-4, is KAGVTQTPRYLIKTRGQQVTLSCSPISGHRSVSWYQQTPGQGLQFLFEYFSETQRNKGNFPGRFSGRQFSNSRSEMNVSTLELGDSALYLCASSLWGQGDIQYFGAGTRLSVL.

This clonotype was recorded a few times. The chain links TRBV6-5 to TRBJ2-1; the D gene could be TRBD1 or TRBD2 (5 bases each). The CDR3 consists of 15 residues. Germline V gene data show CDR1 as MNHEY and CDR2 as SVGAGI. V gave up 4 bases and J gave up 4 bases, with 14 bases separating them. The CDR3 bases are TGTGCCAGCAGTTTGGGGCCCCCGGGGTACAATGAGCAGTTCTTC. Translated: CASSLGPPGYNEQFF.

In its sample, this clonotype was seen a few times. The chain uses TRBV12-3 or TRBV12-4 and TRBJ2-7, with D unresolved. The V gene lost 6 bases and the J gene lost 2 bases, with 11 bases spanning the gap. This CDR3 comprises 13 residues. Written as DNA, the CDR3 is TGTGCCAGCAGGGTACAGCATACCTACGAGCAGTACTTC. It codes for CASRVQHTYEQYF.

This clonotype has only a few counts. This rearrangement joins TRBV4-3 to TRBJ1-3; maybe TRBD1 (5 bases). V lost 4 bases and J lost 0, with 10 bases in between. From germline, CDR1 is LGHNA and CDR2 YSLEER. The CDR3 runs to 15 residues. The DNA for the CDR3 is TGCGCCAGCAGCCTCTTAGGGGCCTCTGGAAACACCATATATTTT. The encoded protein is CASSLLGASGNTIYF.

V and J are TRBV5-1 and TRBJ1-1; no reliable D call. This CDR3 contains 13 residues. V lost 2 bases, J lost 2 bases, and 7 bases lay in between. Germline V gene sequence: CDR1 SGHRS, CDR2 YFSETQ. This CDR3 is CASSFAINTEAFF. The CDR3 region has the DNA TGCGCCAGCAGCTTCGCGATCAACACTGAAGCTTTCTTT.

This clonotype was recorded many times. The chain recombines TRBV7-2 with TRBJ1-1, with 7 bases identical to TRBD1. The V segment lost 5 bases and the J segment 3 bases; nucleotides outside the gene matches: 6. CDR3 size: 14 residues. The V gene's germline CDR1 is SGHTA and CDR2 FQGNSA. In nucleotides, the CDR3 is TGTGCCAGCAGCCCGGGGACAGCCTACACTGAAGCTTTCTTT. Encoded protein: CASSPGTAYTEAFF.

The chain uses TRBV20-1 and TRBJ2-2; D unclear. This CDR3 is 14 amino acids long. The V end was cut by 1 base, the J end by 2 bases, with 8 bases between. Germline CDR1 reads DFQATT; CDR2 reads SNEGSKA (reference sequence). The chain's CDR3 is CSARARFNTGELFF. The CDR3 nucleotides are TGCAGTGCTAGAGCCAGATTTAACACCGGGGAGCTGTTTTTT.

The chain combines TRBV6-5 with TRBJ1-2; a possible D gene is TRBD1 (5 bases). V was trimmed by 8 bases and J by 4 bases, leaving 8 bases between them. The CDR3 has 11 residues. The germline V gene has CDR1 MNHEY and CDR2 SVGAGI. CDR3 DNA: TGTGCCAGCGGTGACAGCTATGGCTACACCTTC. It specifies CASGDSYGYTF.

This clonotype was observed a handful of times. The V and J genes are TRBV20-1 and TRBJ2-7; 7 nucleotides agree with TRBD2. From germline, CDR1 is DFQATT and CDR2 SNEGSKA (reference sequence). The CDR3 sequence is 12 residues long. V gave up 2 bases and J gave up 2 bases; unmatched junction bases: 0. CDR3 loop: CSARRGAYEQYF. The CDR3 coding sequence is TGCAGTGCTAGACGGGGGGCCTACGAGCAGTACTTC.

This clonotype was counted a few times. V gene TRBV5-1 combines with J gene TRBJ2-7; a weak D match, TRBD1 (6 bases). Germline V CDR1 and CDR2: SGHRS, YFSETQ. CDR3 length: 14 amino acids. V gave up 0 bases and J gave up 5 bases, with 12 bases separating them. CDR3 region: CASSLDRATDEQYV. As DNA, the CDR3 is TGCGCCAGCAGCTTGGACAGGGCCACTGACGAGCAGTACGTC.

The chain has TRBV5-1 and TRBJ2-2; unclear D gene. The V end lost 4 bases, the J end lost 8 bases, and 9 bases lay between the germline ends. Germline assignment: CDR1 SGHRS and CDR2 YFSETQ. CDR3 length: 12 amino acids. CDR3 in amino acids: CASSRIGGELFF. In DNA form, the CDR3 reads TGCGCCAGCAGCCGAATCGGAGGGGAGCTGTTTTTT.

The V and J genes are TRBV29-1 and TRBJ1-1, with D possibly being TRBD1 (6 bases). This CDR3 has 14 residues. V dropped 2 bases and J dropped 1 base, with 11 bases sitting between them. The germline CDR1 and CDR2 sequences are SQVTM and ANQGSEA. CDR3 amino acids: CSVEPGAANTEAFF. DNA for the CDR3: TGCAGCGTTGAACCGGGGGCGGCGAACACTGAAGCTTTCTTT.

This clonotype showed up just a few times. The CDR3 spells CASMGDRGSEQYF. CDR3 in DNA: TGCGCCAGCATGGGGGACAGGGGCTCCGAGCAGTACTTC. V usage is TRBV5-1 and J usage is TRBJ2-7, with TRBD1 matching 10 bases. This CDR3 spans 13 amino acids. Germline V gene sequence: CDR1 SGHRS, CDR2 YFSETQ. J gave up 6 bases and V 6 bases, and 6 bases lay outside the gene matches.

At least ten counts were recorded for this clonotype. CDR3 sequence reads: CASSFTQETQYF. CDR3 in DNA: TGCGCCAGCAGCTTCACGCAAGAGACCCAGTACTTC. The V call is TRBV5-1, the J call TRBJ2-5; D is unclear. Looked up from germline, CDR1 is SGHRS and CDR2 is YFSETQ. CDR3 length equals 12 residues. V was shortened by 2 bases and J by 2 bases, with 4 bases between the two germline ends.

V gene TRBV20-1 combines with J gene TRBJ2-5; TRBD2 is a possible D gene (5 bases). Trimming left V 1 base short and J 4 bases short, with 7 bases between. The CDR3 runs to 12 residues. The germline V gene has CDR1 DFQATT and CDR2 SNEGSKA (reference sequence). The CDR3 protein is CSARGRVETQYF. CDR3 nucleotide sequence: TGCAGTGCTAGAGGGCGGGTAGAGACCCAGTACTTC.

This clonotype occurred many times. The V gene is TRBV14, the J gene TRBJ2-3; 10 bases agree with TRBD1. This CDR3 is 18 amino acids long. After removal of 1 base from V and 4 bases from J, the junction contained 11 bases not matched to a gene. Germline CDR1 is SGHDN and CDR2 is FVKESK. In DNA form, the CDR3 reads TGTGCCAGCAGCCAAGTTGGCCTCCGGGACAGGGGCGCAGATACGCAGTATTTT. Amino acids: CASSQVGLRDRGADTQYF. The entire variable domain, with the rest obtained from reference TRBV14 and TRBJ2-3, is as follows: EAGVTQFPSHSVIEKGQTVTLRCDPISGHDNLYWYRRVMGKEIKFLLHFVKESKQDESGMPNNRFLAERTGGTYSTLKVQPAELEDSGVYFCASSQVGLRDRGADTQYFGPGTRLTVL.

Only a few counts were recorded for this clonotype. CDR3: CASSSSARVTDTQYF. In nucleotides, the CDR3 is TGTGCCAGCAGCTCATCCGCCAGGGTCACAGATACGCAGTATTTT. The chain joins TRBV28 to TRBJ2-3, with D possibly matching TRBD1 (5 bases). Germline loops: CDR1 MDHEN, CDR2 SYDVKM. The CDR3 extends over 15 amino acids. The V and J ends lost 6 bases and 2 bases respectively, with 15 bases between them.

This clonotype was observed at least ten times. CDR3 region: CASSRSGTGYEQYF. CDR3 nucleotide sequence: TGCGCCAGCAGCCGATCCGGGACAGGCTACGAGCAGTACTTC. This sequence joins TRBV4-1 and TRBJ2-7; 8 bases are a match to TRBD1. The ends lost 4 bases at V and 3 bases at J; junction bases unmatched: 5. The CDR3 sequence is 14 residues long. Germline V gene lookup returns CDR1 MGHRA and CDR2 YSYEKL.

This clonotype was picked up a small number of times. The chain combines TRBV12-3 or TRBV12-4 with TRBJ2-5, with a weak D call TRBD1 (5 bases). Trimming removed 5 bases at V and 0 bases at J, with 7 bases between. This CDR3 is built from 13 residues. The CDR3 DNA follows: TGTGCCAGCAGTAGGGGCAACCAAGAGACCCAGTACTTC. Translating gives CASSRGNQETQYF.

The V and J genes are TRBV7-2 and TRBJ1-1, with D possibly being TRBD1 (6 bases). Germline V gives CDR1 SGHTA, CDR2 FQGNSA. V lost 5 bases and J 6 bases, leaving 22 bases between the germline ends. The CDR3 has 16 residues. As DNA, the CDR3 is TGTGCCAGCAGCCGCTCCCGGGGGGCTTCTTTGGCTGAAGCTTTCTTT. It encodes CASSRSRGASLAEAFF.

This clonotype was detected a few times. The chain carries TRBV19 and TRBJ1-5; D is unclear. This CDR3 contains 16 residues. V lost 7 bases and J lost 1, with 17 bases in between. CDR1 is LNHDA, CDR2 SQIVND, per germline (reference sequence). The CDR3 spells CASNPLRGISNQPQHF. The CDR3 nucleotides read TGTGCCAGTAACCCTCTTAGAGGGATCAGCAATCAGCCCCAGCATTTT. Filled out from reference TRBV19 and TRBJ1-5, the complete variable domain reads DGGITQSPKYLFRKEGQNVTLSCEQNLNHDAMYWYRQDPGQGLRLIYYSQIVNDFQKGDIAEGYSVSREKKESFPLTVTSAQKNPTAFYLCASNPLRGISNQPQHFGDGTRLSIL.

The chain combines TRBV20-1 with TRBJ2-1; D unclear. This CDR3 region has 11 residues. V was cut by 5 bases and J by 3 bases, with 5 bases left in between. CDR1 is DFQATT, CDR2 SNEGSKA, per germline (reference sequence). Here the CDR3 DNA reads TGCAGTGCTCAAGTCTACAATGAGCAGTTCTTC. It codes for CSAQVYNEQFF.

This clonotype was detected ten times or more. V gene TRBV5-1 combines with J gene TRBJ2-3; perhaps TRBD2 as D (6 bases). In germline, CDR1 is SGHRS, CDR2 YFSETQ. V was shortened by 0 bases and J by 2 bases, with 10 bases between the two germline ends. This CDR3 spans 15 amino acids. The CDR3 sequence is CASSLGGAPTDTQYF. The CDR3 DNA sequence: TGCGCCAGCAGCTTGGGCGGGGCCCCCACAGATACGCAGTATTTT.

This chain links TRBV19 with TRBJ2-7; TRBD1 or TRBD2 may be the D gene (5 bases each). The CDR3 contains 13 residues. V dropped 6 bases and J dropped 2 bases, with 11 bases sitting between them. CDR1 and CDR2 from the germline V gene are LNHDA and SQIVND (reference sequence). As DNA, the CDR3 is TGTGCCAGTAGCCGGGACGGACCCTACGAGCAGTACTTC. Encoded protein: CASSRDGPYEQYF.

V is TRBV5-1 and J is TRBJ2-5; 9 nucleotides match TRBD2. V trimming: 7 bases; J trimming: 6 bases; junction bases outside the gene matches: 16. The CDR3 consists of 16 residues. CDR1 and CDR2 from the germline V gene are SGHRS and YFSETQ. CDR3 in amino acids: CASPPGRGGPRKTQYF. The CDR3 nucleotides read TGCGCCAGCCCTCCGGGGCGGGGGGGCCCGCGAAAGACCCAGTACTTC.

This clonotype has just a few counts. V is TRBV7-3 and J is TRBJ2-1; 7 nucleotides match TRBD1. V was pared by 5 bases and J by 7 bases, with 2 bases of the junction left unmatched. The length of the CDR3 is 12 residues. Germline values: CDR1 SGHTA, CDR2 FQGTGA. Written as DNA, the CDR3 is TGTGCCAGCAGCCAACAGGGGAATGAGCAGTTCTTC. This sequence encodes CASSQQGNEQFF.

This clonotype was detected ten times or more. V gene TRBV11-2 combines with J gene TRBJ2-1; the match to TRBD1 covers 11 bases. This CDR3 has 15 amino acids. The germline V gene has CDR1 SGHAT and CDR2 FQNNGV. The junction had 7 bases not matched to a gene; V was cut back by 5 bases and J by 7 bases. The CDR3 coding sequence is TGTGCCAGCAGCCCCGGACAGGGGGCGGGGAATGAGCAGTTCTTC. Translation: CASSPGQGAGNEQFF.

This clonotype was detected a few times. The chain uses TRBV10-3 and TRBJ1-1, with D maybe TRBD1 (5 bases). Germline V gives CDR1 ENHRY, CDR2 SYGVKD. CDR3 length equals 14 residues. V gave up 4 bases and J gave up 5 bases, with 14 bases separating them. CDR3 in amino acids: CAISAGGRETEAFF. The CDR3 bases are TGTGCCATCAGTGCTGGGGGAAGGGAAACTGAAGCTTTCTTT.

This clonotype was detected only a few times. The chain joins TRBV30 to TRBJ2-5, with D uncertain. Trimming took off 0 bases at V and 5 bases at J, with 10 bases between the two ends. The CDR3 is 13 amino acids. CDR1 and CDR2 from the germline V gene are GTSNPN and SVGIG (reference sequence). The CDR3 bases are TGTGCCTGGAGTGTAACCCACCCCGAGACCCAGTACTTC. Translating it yields CAWSVTHPETQYF.

J is TRBJ2-3 and V is TRBV7-8; D possibly corresponds to TRBD2 (5 bases). Germline values: CDR1 SGHVS, CDR2 FQNEAQ. This CDR3 has 13 residues. V was trimmed by 4 bases and J by 4 bases, leaving 9 bases between them. CDR3 in DNA: TGTGCCAGCAGCTCTAGCCGGCCAGATACGCAGTATTTT. Translated: CASSSSRPDTQYF.

The V and J genes are TRBV11-2 and TRBJ2-3, with D tentatively TRBD1 (5 bases). This CDR3 spans 16 amino acids. V was shortened by 5 bases and J by 0 bases, with 15 bases between the two germline ends. Germline V CDR1 and CDR2: SGHAT, FQNNGV. Written as DNA, the CDR3 is TGTGCCAGCAGCCTCCTAAGGGGCCGTAGCACAGATACGCAGTATTTT. This codes for CASSLLRGRSTDTQYF.